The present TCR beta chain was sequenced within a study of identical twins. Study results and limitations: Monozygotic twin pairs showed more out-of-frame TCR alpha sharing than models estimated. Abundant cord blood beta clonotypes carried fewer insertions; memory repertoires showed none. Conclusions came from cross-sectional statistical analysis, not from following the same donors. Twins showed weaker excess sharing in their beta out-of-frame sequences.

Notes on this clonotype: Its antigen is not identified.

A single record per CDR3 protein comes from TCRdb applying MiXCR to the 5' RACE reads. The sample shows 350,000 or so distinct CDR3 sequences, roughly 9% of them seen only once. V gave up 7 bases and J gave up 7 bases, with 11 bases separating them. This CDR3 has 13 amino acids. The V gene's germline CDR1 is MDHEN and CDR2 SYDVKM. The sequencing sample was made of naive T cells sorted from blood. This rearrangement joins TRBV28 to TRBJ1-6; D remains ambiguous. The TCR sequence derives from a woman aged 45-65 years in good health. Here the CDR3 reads CASITPGNSPLHF. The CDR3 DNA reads TGTGCCAGCATAACACCGGGAAATTCACCCCTCCACTTT.